This T cell receptor (beta chain) was retrieved from a study of blood T cell repertoires in COVID-19. For the study at large: Acute and convalescent COVID-19 specimens originated in the United States, Italy and Spain. PBMCs, B-cell-depleted T cells, or T cells were the source of the cDNA or gDNA that made up the material.

Per the original data handling: Estimation of nucleated cell counts relied on the amplification of reference gene primers. Some clones are missing from TCRdb's copy, which holds only in-frame ones; the method was immunoSEQ multiplex PCR. V and J calls plus clone size are reproduced from that table; the DNA served to infer D and trimming. The sample shows about 38,000 clones, around nine tenths of them seen only once. V was cut by 5 bases and J by 4 bases, with 11 bases left in between. The CDR3 extends over 13 amino acids. CDR1 is WNHNN, CDR2 SYGVQD, per germline (reference sequence). Seattle enrolled patients during active infection and tracked them longitudinally.

The clonotype comes from a man aged 60 to 75 with COVID-19, enrolled during active disease. V usage is TRBV10-1 and J usage is TRBJ1-1; a weak D match, TRBD1 (5 bases). The sequenced sample consisted of peripheral blood. The CDR3 loop reads CASSLGRGTEAFF. CDR3 in DNA: TGCGCCAGCAGTTTAGGGAGGGGCACTGAAGCTTTCTTT.